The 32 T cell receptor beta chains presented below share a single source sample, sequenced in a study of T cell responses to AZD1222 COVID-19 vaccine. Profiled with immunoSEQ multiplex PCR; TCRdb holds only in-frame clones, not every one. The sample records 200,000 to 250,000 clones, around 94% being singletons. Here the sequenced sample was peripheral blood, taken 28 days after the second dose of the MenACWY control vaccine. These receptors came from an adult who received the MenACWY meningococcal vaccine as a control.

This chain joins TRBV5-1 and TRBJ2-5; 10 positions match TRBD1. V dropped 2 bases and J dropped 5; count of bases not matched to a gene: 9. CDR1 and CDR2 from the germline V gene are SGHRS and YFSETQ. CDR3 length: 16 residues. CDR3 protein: CASSLSGTGAVETQYF. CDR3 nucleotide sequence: TGCGCCAGCAGCTTATCCGGGACAGGGGCGGTGGAGACCCAGTACTTC.

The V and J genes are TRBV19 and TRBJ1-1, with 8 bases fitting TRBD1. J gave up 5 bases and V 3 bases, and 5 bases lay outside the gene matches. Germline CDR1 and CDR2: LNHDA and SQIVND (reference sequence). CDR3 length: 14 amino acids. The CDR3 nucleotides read TGTGCCAGTAGTATCCGGACAGGGCATACTGAAGCTTTCTTT. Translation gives CASSIRTGHTEAFF.

The CDR3, as DNA: TGTGCCAGCAGACGCCCGGACCGAAATGAAGATGGCTACACCTTC. Amino acids: CASRRPDRNEDGYTF. The rearrangement uses TRBV28 and TRBJ1-2, with no clear D. There are 15 residues in the CDR3. Between the trimmed V and J ends, which lost 6 bases and 6 bases, there was a span of 20 bases. Germline V CDR1 and CDR2: MDHEN, SYDVKM.

CDR3 residues: CASSGRATDTQYF. CDR3 coding DNA: TGTGCCAGCAGCGGGCGGGCCACAGATACGCAGTATTTT. The chain couples TRBV9 to TRBJ2-3; possibly TRBD2 for D (5 bases). From germline, CDR1 is SGDLS and CDR2 YYNGEE. V gave up 3 bases and J gave up 2 bases, with 7 bases separating them. The CDR3 is made up of 13 amino acids. The full variable domain, its missing parts supplied by reference TRBV9 and TRBJ2-3, is DSGVTQTPKHLITATGQRVTLRCSPRSGDLSVYWYQQSLDQGLQFLIQYYNGEERAKGNILERFSAQQFPDLHSELNLSSLELGDSALYFCASSGRATDTQYFGPGTRLTVL.

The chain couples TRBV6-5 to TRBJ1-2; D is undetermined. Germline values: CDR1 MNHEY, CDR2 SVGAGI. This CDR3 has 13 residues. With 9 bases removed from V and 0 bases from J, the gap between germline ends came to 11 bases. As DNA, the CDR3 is TGTGCCAGTGTGCAGTCCCCTAACTATGGCTACACCTTC. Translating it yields CASVQSPNYGYTF.

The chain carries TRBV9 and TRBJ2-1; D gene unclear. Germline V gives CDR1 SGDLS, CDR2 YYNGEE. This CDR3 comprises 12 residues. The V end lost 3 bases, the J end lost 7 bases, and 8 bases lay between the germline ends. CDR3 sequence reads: CASSDTGNEQFF. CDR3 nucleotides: TGTGCCAGCAGCGACACTGGGAATGAGCAGTTCTTC.

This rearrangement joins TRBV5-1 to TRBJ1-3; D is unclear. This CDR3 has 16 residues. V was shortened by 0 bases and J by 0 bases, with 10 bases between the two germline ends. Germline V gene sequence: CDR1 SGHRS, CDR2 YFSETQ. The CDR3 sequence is CASSLVNRDSGNTIYF. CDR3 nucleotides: TGCGCCAGCAGCTTGGTTAATCGGGACTCTGGAAACACCATATATTTT.

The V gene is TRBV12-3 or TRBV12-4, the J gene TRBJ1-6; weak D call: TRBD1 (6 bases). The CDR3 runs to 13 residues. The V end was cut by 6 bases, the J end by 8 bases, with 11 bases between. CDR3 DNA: TGTGCCAGCAGAGGGGGAACTTATTCACCCCTCCACTTT. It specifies CASRGGTYSPLHF.

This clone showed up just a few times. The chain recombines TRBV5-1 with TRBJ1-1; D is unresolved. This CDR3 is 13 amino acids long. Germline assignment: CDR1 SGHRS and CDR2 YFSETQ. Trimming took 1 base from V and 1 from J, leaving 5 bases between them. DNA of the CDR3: TGCGCCAGCAGCTTGTACAGGAACACTGAAGCTTTCTTT. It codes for CASSLYRNTEAFF.

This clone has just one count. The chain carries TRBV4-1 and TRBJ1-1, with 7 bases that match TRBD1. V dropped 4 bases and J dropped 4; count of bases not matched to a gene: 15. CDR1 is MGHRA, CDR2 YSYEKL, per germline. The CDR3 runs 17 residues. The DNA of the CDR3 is TGCGCCAGCAGCCCTCGTATGGCGGCACAGGGGACCACTGAAGCTTTCTTT. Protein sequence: CASSPRMAAQGTTEAFF.

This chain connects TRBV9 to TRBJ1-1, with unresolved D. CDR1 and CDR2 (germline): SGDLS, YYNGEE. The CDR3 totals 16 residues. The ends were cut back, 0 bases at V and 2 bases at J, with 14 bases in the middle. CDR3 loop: CASSVGQTRINTEAFF. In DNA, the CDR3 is TGTGCCAGCAGCGTAGGCCAAACCCGGATAAACACTGAAGCTTTCTTT.

The CDR3 nucleotides are TGCGCCAGCAGCCAAGTACTAGCGGATACGCAGTATTTT. Translation gives CASSQVLADTQYF. The J gene is TRBJ2-3, the V gene TRBV4-1; 7 bases match TRBD2. The CDR3 is made up of 13 amino acids. CDR1 MGHRA and CDR2 YSYEKL come from the germline V gene. V lost 1 base, J lost 6 bases, and 1 base stayed unmatched.

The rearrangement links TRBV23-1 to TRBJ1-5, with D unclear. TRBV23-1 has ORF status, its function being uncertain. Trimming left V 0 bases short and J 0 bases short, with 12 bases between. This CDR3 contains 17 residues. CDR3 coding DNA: TGCGCCAGCAGTCAATCCGTAGTGGCCCCTAGCAATCAGCCCCAGCATTTT. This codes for CASSQSVVAPSNQPQHF.

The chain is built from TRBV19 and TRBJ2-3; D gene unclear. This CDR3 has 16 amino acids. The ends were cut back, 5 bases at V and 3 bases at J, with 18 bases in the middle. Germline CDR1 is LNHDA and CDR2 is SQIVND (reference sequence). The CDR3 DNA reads TGTGCCAGTAGTCCGTCGACCCGAAAAGGGACAGATACGCAGTATTTT. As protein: CASSPSTRKGTDTQYF.

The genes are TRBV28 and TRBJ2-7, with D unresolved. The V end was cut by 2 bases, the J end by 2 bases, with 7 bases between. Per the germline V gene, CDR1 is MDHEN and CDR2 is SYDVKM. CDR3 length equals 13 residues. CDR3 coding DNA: TGTGCCAGCAGTTTAACCGTCCCCTACGAGCAGTACTTC. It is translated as CASSLTVPYEQYF.

The DNA of the CDR3 is TGTGCCAGCAGCGTATTTGAACTAGCGGGCTACAATGAGCAGTTCTTC. Amino acids: CASSVFELAGYNEQFF. The chain carries TRBV9 and TRBJ2-1; 9 nucleotides align to TRBD2. Germline trimming cut 1 base from V and 3 bases from J; bases unmatched to any gene: 5. CDR1 is SGDLS and CDR2 is YYNGEE in the germline V gene. The CDR3 length is 16 residues.

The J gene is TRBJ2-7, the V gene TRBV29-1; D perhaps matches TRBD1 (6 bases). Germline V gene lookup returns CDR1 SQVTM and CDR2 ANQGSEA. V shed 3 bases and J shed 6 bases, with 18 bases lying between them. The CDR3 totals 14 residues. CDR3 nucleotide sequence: TGCAGCGTTGACAGGGGCGCGGGCAGGGGCGAGCAGTACTTC. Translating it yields CSVDRGAGRGEQYF.

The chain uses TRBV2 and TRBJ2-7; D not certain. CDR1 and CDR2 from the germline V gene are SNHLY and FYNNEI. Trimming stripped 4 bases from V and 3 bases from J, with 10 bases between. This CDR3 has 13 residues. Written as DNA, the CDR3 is TGTGCCAGCAGTGGCTGGCAGTACTACGAGCAGTACTTC. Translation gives CASSGWQYYEQYF. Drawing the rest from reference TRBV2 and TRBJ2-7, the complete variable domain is EPEVTQTPSHQVTQMGQEVILRCVPISNHLYFYWYRQILGQKVEFLVSFYNNEISEKSEIFDDQFSVERPDGSNFTLKIRSTKLEDSAMYFCASSGWQYYEQYFGPGTRLTVT.

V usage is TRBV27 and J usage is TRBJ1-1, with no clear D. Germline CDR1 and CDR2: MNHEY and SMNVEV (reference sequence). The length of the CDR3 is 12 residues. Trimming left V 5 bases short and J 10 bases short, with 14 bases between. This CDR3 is CASSPGVGGAFF. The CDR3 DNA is TGTGCCAGCAGTCCCGGGGTTGGAGGAGCTTTCTTT.

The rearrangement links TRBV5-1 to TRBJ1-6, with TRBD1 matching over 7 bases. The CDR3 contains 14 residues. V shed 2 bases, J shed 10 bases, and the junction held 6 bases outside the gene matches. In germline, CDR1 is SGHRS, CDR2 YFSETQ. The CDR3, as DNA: TGCGCCAGCAGCTTTGCGACAGGGAACTCACCCCTCCACTTT. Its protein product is CASSFATGNSPLHF. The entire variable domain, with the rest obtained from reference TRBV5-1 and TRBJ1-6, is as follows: KAGVTQTPRYLIKTRGQQVTLSCSPISGHRSVSWYQQTPGQGLQFLFEYFSETQRNKGNFPGRFSGRQFSNSRSEMNVSTLELGDSALYLCASSFATGNSPLHFGNGTRLTVT.

DNA of the CDR3: TGCGCCAGCAGCCAAGAGGGCCGGAGGGAGCAGTACTTC. Amino acid sequence: CASSQEGRREQYF. The chain recombines TRBV4-3 with TRBJ2-7; a possible D gene is TRBD2 (5 bases). The CDR3 loop spans 13 amino acids. V was pared by 0 bases and J by 7 bases, with 10 bases between. Germline V gene data show CDR1 as LGHNA and CDR2 as YSLEER.

The CDR3, as DNA: TGCGCCAGCAGCACCGGGACAGGGGAAAGTGGCTACACCTTC. Translated: CASSTGTGESGYTF. The chain joins TRBV5-1 to TRBJ1-2; 10 nucleotides match TRBD1. The CDR3 runs to 14 residues. V lost 4 bases and J lost 7; bases outside the gene matches: 7. Germline V gene sequence: CDR1 SGHRS, CDR2 YFSETQ.

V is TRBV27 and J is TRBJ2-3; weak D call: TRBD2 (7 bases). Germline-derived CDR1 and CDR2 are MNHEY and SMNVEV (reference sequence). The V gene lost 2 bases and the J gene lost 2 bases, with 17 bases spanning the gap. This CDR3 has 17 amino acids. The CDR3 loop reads CASSLLSGGGLTDTQYF. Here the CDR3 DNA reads TGTGCCAGCAGTTTACTTTCGGGCGGGGGCCTCACAGATACGCAGTATTTT.

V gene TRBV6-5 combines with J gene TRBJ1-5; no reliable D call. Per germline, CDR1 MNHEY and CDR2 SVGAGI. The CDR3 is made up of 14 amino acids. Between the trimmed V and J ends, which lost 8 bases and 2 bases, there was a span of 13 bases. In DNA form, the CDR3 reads TGTGCCAGCTCTTTGGGTGAGGGCAATCAGCCCCAGCATTTT. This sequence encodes CASSLGEGNQPQHF.

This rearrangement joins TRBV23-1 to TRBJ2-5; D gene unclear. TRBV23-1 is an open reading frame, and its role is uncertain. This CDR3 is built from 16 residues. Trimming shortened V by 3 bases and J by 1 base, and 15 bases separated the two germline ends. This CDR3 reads CASSHFIAAGQETQYF. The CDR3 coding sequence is TGCGCCAGCAGTCATTTTATCGCGGCCGGCCAAGAGACCCAGTACTTC.

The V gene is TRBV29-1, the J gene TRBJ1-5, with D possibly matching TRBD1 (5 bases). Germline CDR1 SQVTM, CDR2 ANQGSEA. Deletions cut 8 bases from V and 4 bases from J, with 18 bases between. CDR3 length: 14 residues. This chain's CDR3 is CSSRGEFGNQPQHF. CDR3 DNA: TGCAGCTCCCGGGGGGAGTTCGGAAATCAGCCCCAGCATTTT.

The CDR3 loop is CASSARQGRNTEAFF. The CDR3 DNA follows: TGCGCCAGCAGCGCCCGACAGGGACGGAACACTGAAGCTTTCTTT. The chain couples TRBV5-1 to TRBJ1-1, with 7 bases that match TRBD1. Germline CDR1 and CDR2: SGHRS and YFSETQ. The CDR3 is 15 amino acids. J was trimmed by 1 base and V by 4 bases; bases with no gene match: 7.

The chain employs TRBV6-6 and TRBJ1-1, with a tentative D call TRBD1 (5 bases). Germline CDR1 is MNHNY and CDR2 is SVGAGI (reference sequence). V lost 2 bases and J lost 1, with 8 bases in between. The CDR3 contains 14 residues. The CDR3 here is CASSYPDRNTEAFF. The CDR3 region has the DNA TGTGCCAGCAGTTACCCCGACAGGAACACTGAAGCTTTCTTT.

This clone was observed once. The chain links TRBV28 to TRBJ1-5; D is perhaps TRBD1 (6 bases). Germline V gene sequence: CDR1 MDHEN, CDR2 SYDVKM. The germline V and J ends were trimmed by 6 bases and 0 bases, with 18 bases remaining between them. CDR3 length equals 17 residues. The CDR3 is CASRPPGADNSNQPQHF. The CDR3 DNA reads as TGTGCCAGCAGGCCCCCGGGGGCGGATAATAGCAATCAGCCCCAGCATTTT.

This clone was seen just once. The CDR3 coding sequence is TGCGCCAGCAGCCAAGATGGTGGACCCCTCCACTTT. Protein sequence: CASSQDGGPLHF. The chain employs TRBV4-3 and TRBJ1-6; D is ambiguous. Germline assignment: CDR1 LGHNA and CDR2 YSLEER. The CDR3 runs 12 residues. The V end lost 0 bases, the J end lost 12 bases, and 6 bases lay between the germline ends.

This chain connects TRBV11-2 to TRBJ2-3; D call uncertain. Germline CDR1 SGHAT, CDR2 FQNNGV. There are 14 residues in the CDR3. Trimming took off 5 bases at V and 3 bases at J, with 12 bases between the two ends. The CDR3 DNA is TGTGCCAGCAGCCATCAGGTCGGTACAGATACGCAGTATTTT. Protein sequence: CASSHQVGTDTQYF.

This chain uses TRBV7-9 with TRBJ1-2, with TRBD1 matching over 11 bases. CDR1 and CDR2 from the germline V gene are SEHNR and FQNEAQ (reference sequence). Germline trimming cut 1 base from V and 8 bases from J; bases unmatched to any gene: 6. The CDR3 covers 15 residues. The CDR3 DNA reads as TGTGCCAGCAGCTTAGGGACAGGGGGCGCAAGGGGCTACACCTTC. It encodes CASSLGTGGARGYTF.